The present T cell receptor beta chain was sequenced within a study of T-cell memory formation after mild COVID-19. Overall study: TCR clusters mostly belonged to single donors. Whole-study results and caveats: Contracting clones localized mainly to CM and EM when CD4+ and mainly to EMRA when CD8+.

TCRdb independently ran MiXCR on the 5' RACE reads; one entry per CDR3 protein. Here the sample spans 180,000 or so distinct CDR3 sequences, 16% being singletons. This clonotype was recorded a few times. Its antigen is as yet unknown. Germline loops: CDR1 GTSNPN, CDR2 SVGIG (reference sequence). Trimming removed 8 bases at V and 10 bases at J, with 18 bases between. This CDR3 has 13 amino acids. The sequenced sample was PBMCs or a T cell subset sorted from them (not recorded which). The gene calls are TRBV30 and TRBJ1-6; D unclear. This clonotype was obtained from an adult woman who had mild COVID-19 (a few samples of this study predate the infection). Cell type and time point are not known. The CDR3 sequence is CAGGIASGSPLHF. Written as DNA, the CDR3 is TGTGCCGGAGGAATTGCGTCGGGCTCACCCCTCCACTTT.